This T cell receptor beta chain was sequenced for a study of T cells in Graves' hyperthyroidism and ophthalmopathy. At the level of the study: Staff took peripheral blood when the initial diagnosis was made, before any treatment began.

Reasons for excluding patients were uncontrolled infection, other autoimmune disease, pregnancy or lactation. Notes on this clonotype: Its cognate antigen is unknown.

Looked up from germline, CDR1 is SGHRS and CDR2 is YFSETQ. CDR3 size: 14 residues. Losses at the gene ends were 5 bases for V and 7 bases for J; bases not matched to a gene: 8. Regarding the study as a whole: With a median lead of roughly 6.8 months before onset, the model predicted ophthalmopathy. Blood also contained most expanded thyroid clonotypes above 0.001.

Amplification yielded TCR beta CDR3 regions, with RNA transcripts as the source. First-round RT-PCR targeting the TCR CDR3 was performed with the HTBI primer set. TCRdb reprocessed the multiplex PCR reads via MiXCR and lists one record per CDR3 protein. The repertoire holds around 760,000 distinct CDR3 sequences, with over 35% as singletons. The receptor's source is a woman in her thirties or forties with Graves' hyperthyroidism. Sequencing was done on a sample of blood. The chain carries TRBV5-1 and TRBJ2-7; 11 nucleotides line up with TRBD2. The CDR3 nucleotides read TGCGCCAGCAGACTAGCGGGGGCCGTTGGGGAGCAGTACTTC. This gives the protein CASRLAGAVGEQYF.